Below, 31 T cell receptor beta chains from the same sample are listed, as sequenced in a study of T cells after posttransplantation cyclophosphamide. TCRdb's table, derived via immunoSEQ multiplex PCR, lists solely in-frame clones and lacks some. Here the sample spans roughly 20,000 clones, 95% to 98% being singletons. The naive gate required viable CD3+CD4+ or CD3+CD8+ cells with CCR7+CD45RA+CD45RO-CD95-CD27+CD28+ phenotype. Sequenced sample: naive CD4+ T cells sorted from PBMCs. The receptors were sampled from a man aged 35 to 55 in good health, CMV-negative, and a related stem cell transplant donor.

The chain joins TRBV30 to TRBJ2-2, with D perhaps matching TRBD2 (5 bases). CDR1 is GTSNPN and CDR2 is SVGIG in the germline V gene (reference sequence). The CDR3 totals 13 residues. V gave up 4 bases and J gave up 7 bases, with 13 bases separating them. The CDR3 sequence: CAWTRTAGGELFF. For the CDR3, the DNA is TGTGCCTGGACCCGTACTGCGGGCGGGGAGCTGTTTTTT.

The chain links TRBV4-2 to TRBJ2-2, with D perhaps matching TRBD2 (5 bases). Germline V gene lookup returns CDR1 LGHNA and CDR2 YNFKEQ. The CDR3 has 14 residues. With 0 bases removed from V and 5 bases from J, the gap between germline ends came to 7 bases. CDR3 amino acids: CASSQDRGTGELFF. CDR3 nucleotide sequence: TGTGCCAGCAGCCAAGATCGGGGAACCGGGGAGCTGTTTTTT.

J is TRBJ2-1 and V is TRBV7-2; 8 nucleotides line up with TRBD2. The CDR3 has 19 residues. Trimming cost V 0 bases and J 12 bases; bases outside gene matches: 22. Germline V gene lookup returns CDR1 SGHTA and CDR2 FQGNSA. In DNA, the CDR3 is TGTGCCAGCAGCTTAGCGAGGGGCCGCAGCGTCCGCCTCGGGAGGGGGCAGTTCTTC. Translating gives CASSLARGRSVRLGRGQFF. The full variable domain, rest sourced from reference TRBV7-2 and TRBJ2-1, is GAGVSQSPSNKVTEKGKDVELRCDPISGHTALYWYRQSLGQGLEFLIYFQGNSAPDKSGLPSDRFSAERTGGSVSTLTIQRTQQEDSAVYLCASSLARGRSVRLGRGQFFGPGTRLTVL.

This clone appeared once. The chain carries TRBV9 and TRBJ1-5, with TRBD1 matching 10 bases. With V trimmed by 3 bases and J by 7 bases, 4 bases remained unmatched. The germline V gene encodes CDR1 SGDLS and CDR2 YYNGEE. This CDR3 contains 14 residues. This chain's CDR3 is CASSAGQGEQPQHF. The CDR3 nucleotides are TGTGCCAGCAGCGCCGGACAGGGGGAACAGCCCCAGCATTTT.

The chain uses TRBV28 and TRBJ1-4; D remains ambiguous. CDR1 and CDR2 (germline): MDHEN, SYDVKM. This CDR3 has 16 residues. V was cut by 4 bases and J by 1 base, with 13 bases left in between. CDR3 in amino acids: CASSSPARGTNEKLFF. CDR3 coding DNA: TGTGCCAGCAGTTCCCCCGCTAGAGGAACTAATGAAAAACTGTTTTTT.

On this clone itself: A junction end diverges from the germline sequence, so it may reflect a read error. This rearrangement joins TRBV13 to TRBJ2-2; D perhaps matches TRBD2 (6 bases). The CDR3 loop spans 20 amino acids. Per the germline V gene, CDR1 is PRHDT and CDR2 is FYEKMQ (reference sequence). The CDR3 sequence: CASSLGSGTAGTLFGGELFF. The CDR3 region has the DNA TGTGCCAGCAGCCTAGGGTCTGGGACGGCGGGGACGCTGTTTGGCGGGGAGCTGTTTTTT.

The J gene is TRBJ2-1, the V gene TRBV4-3, with D perhaps TRBD2 (5 bases). The CDR3 spans 13 residues. The germline V and J ends were trimmed by 4 bases and 5 bases, with 9 bases remaining between them. CDR1 and CDR2 from the germline V gene are LGHNA and YSLEER. This CDR3 reads CASSRERNNEQFF. The CDR3 DNA reads TGCGCCAGCAGCCGGGAGAGGAACAATGAGCAGTTCTTC.

The gene calls are TRBV19 and TRBJ2-7, with 8 bases matching TRBD2. This CDR3 has 16 amino acids. The V segment lost 4 bases and the J segment 2 bases; nucleotides outside the gene matches: 10. In germline, CDR1 is LNHDA, CDR2 SQIVND (reference sequence). CDR3 sequence reads: CASSNPSAGAAYEQYF. DNA for the CDR3: TGTGCCAGTAGTAACCCTTCAGCGGGAGCGGCCTACGAGCAGTACTTC.

This chain uses TRBV7-8 with TRBJ2-7; D perhaps matches TRBD1 (6 bases). CDR1 is SGHVS, CDR2 FQNEAQ, per germline. Trimming took off 4 bases at V and 3 bases at J, with 25 bases between the two ends. This CDR3 has 18 amino acids. The CDR3, as DNA: TGTGCCAGCAGCTGGCGACGAACAGGGATTGTAAACGACTACGAGCAGTACTTC. As protein: CASSWRRTGIVNDYEQYF.

The rearrangement links TRBV2 to TRBJ1-1, with 9 bases fitting TRBD1. Germline values: CDR1 SNHLY, CDR2 FYNNEI. The V gene end was trimmed by 5 bases and the J gene end by 1 base; junction bases not matched to a gene: 8. This CDR3 region has 16 residues. For the CDR3, the DNA is TGTGCCAGCAGTCTAGGACAGGGGAGGAGGAACACTGAAGCTTTCTTT. The encoded protein is CASSLGQGRRNTEAFF.

This chain connects TRBV30 to TRBJ2-5; D ambiguous. Trimming took 2 bases from V and 1 from J, leaving 11 bases between them. Germline V gene lookup returns CDR1 GTSNPN and CDR2 SVGIG (reference sequence). CDR3 length: 14 amino acids. The CDR3, as DNA: TGTGCCTGGAGTTTCCCCCCCCTCCAAGAGACCCAGTACTTC. Translated, it gives CAWSFPPLQETQYF.

J is TRBJ2-1 and V is TRBV7-2, with 7 positions matching TRBD2. This CDR3 comprises 16 residues. J gave up 0 bases and V 7 bases, and 9 bases lay outside the gene matches. The germline V gene encodes CDR1 SGHTA and CDR2 FQGNSA. The CDR3 is CASTLMGGSSYNEQFF. For the CDR3, the DNA is TGTGCCAGCACTCTTATGGGCGGGAGCTCCTACAATGAGCAGTTCTTC.

This chain joins TRBV6-5 and TRBJ2-7; tentatively, D is TRBD2 (6 bases). V was trimmed by 4 bases and J by 2 bases, leaving 15 bases between them. Germline assignment: CDR1 MNHEY and CDR2 SVGAGI. The length of the CDR3 is 15 residues. CDR3 in DNA: TGTGCCAGCAGTTCCCTCGGAGGGAGGACCTACGAGCAGTACTTC. Translating it yields CASSSLGGRTYEQYF.

This sequence joins TRBV28 and TRBJ2-3, with 9 bases that match TRBD2. Germline trimming cut 5 bases from V and 3 bases from J; bases unmatched to any gene: 12. The length of the CDR3 is 17 residues. The germline V gene encodes CDR1 MDHEN and CDR2 SYDVKM. CDR3: CASSLLPSGIPTDTQYF. CDR3 DNA: TGTGCCAGCAGTCTCCTTCCTAGCGGGATACCGACAGATACGCAGTATTTT.

The table lists this clone with a count of one. This chain uses TRBV27 with TRBJ2-1; 7 bases are shared with TRBD2. The J segment lost 0 bases and the V segment lost 2 bases, leaving 4 bases of the junction unmatched. The germline gives CDR1 MNHEY, CDR2 SMNVEV (reference sequence). CDR3 size: 16 residues. The CDR3 DNA sequence: TGTGCCAGCAGTTTAACGGCGGGAGTCTCCTACAATGAGCAGTTCTTC. It translates to CASSLTAGVSYNEQFF.

The sample holds one count of this clone. The chain is built from TRBV7-2 and TRBJ2-5; TRBD1 aligns across 8 bases. CDR1 and CDR2 (germline): SGHTA, FQGNSA. The CDR3 contains 14 residues. Trimming at V came to 5 bases and at J to 4 bases, leaving 6 bases not matched to a gene. The CDR3 DNA is TGTGCCAGCAGCCCCAGGGGGCGCATAGAGACCCAGTACTTC. Translating it yields CASSPRGRIETQYF.

This chain joins TRBV30 and TRBJ2-1; 7 positions agree with TRBD1. Germline CDR1 is GTSNPN and CDR2 is SVGIG (reference sequence). The CDR3 contains 13 residues. Trimming at V came to 7 bases and at J to 4 bases, leaving 7 bases not matched to a gene. CDR3 sequence: CAFRQGPYNEQFF. The CDR3 nucleotides read TGTGCCTTCCGACAGGGTCCGTACAATGAGCAGTTCTTC.

This clone was observed once. The chain joins TRBV19 to TRBJ2-7; 10 positions match TRBD2. CDR3 length equals 15 residues. In germline, CDR1 is LNHDA, CDR2 SQIVND (reference sequence). V lost 5 bases, J lost 5 bases, and 9 bases stayed unmatched. The CDR3 sequence: CASSLHPGLANEQYF. CDR3 nucleotides: TGTGCCAGTAGTCTTCATCCGGGACTAGCGAACGAGCAGTACTTC.

The J gene is TRBJ1-2, the V gene TRBV6-5, with D possibly TRBD1 on 6 matching bases. The germline gives CDR1 MNHEY, CDR2 SVGAGI. This CDR3 comprises 14 residues. Trimming cost V 7 bases and J 3 bases, with 15 bases left between them. The chain's CDR3 is CASNQQGRDYGYTF. CDR3 in DNA: TGTGCCAGCAACCAACAGGGAAGAGACTATGGCTACACCTTC.

V and J are TRBV19 and TRBJ1-6; D gene uncertain. The CDR3 is 14 amino acids. The V end lost 3 bases, the J end lost 7 bases, and 10 bases lay between the germline ends. Germline CDR1 is LNHDA and CDR2 is SQIVND (reference sequence). The CDR3 sequence is CASSIYRPNSPLHF. As DNA, the CDR3 is TGTGCCAGTAGTATCTACAGACCCAATTCACCCCTCCACTTT.

The V call is TRBV10-3, the J call TRBJ2-7, with D perhaps matching TRBD2 (6 bases). V lost 4 bases and J 1 base, leaving 17 bases between the germline ends. This CDR3 comprises 16 residues. Germline V gives CDR1 ENHRY, CDR2 SYGVKD. The CDR3 reads CAISGYSGGESYEQYF. CDR3 in DNA: TGTGCCATCAGTGGATATAGCGGAGGGGAGTCCTACGAGCAGTACTTC.

This chain connects TRBV28 to TRBJ1-5, with D possibly matching TRBD1 (6 bases). V was clipped by 5 bases and J by 5 bases, with 13 bases between them. This CDR3 spans 14 amino acids. Germline loops: CDR1 MDHEN, CDR2 SYDVKM. CDR3 nucleotide sequence: TGTGCCAGCAGTCAGTACAGGGTGGATCAGCCCCAGCATTTT. Its protein product is CASSQYRVDQPQHF.

The CDR3: CASGTGETDTQYF. DNA for the CDR3: TGTGCCTCCGGGACAGGGGAGACAGATACGCAGTATTTT. The chain joins TRBV10-3 to TRBJ2-3; 10 bases are shared with TRBD1. The CDR3 contains 13 residues. The V and J ends lost 11 bases and 3 bases, in that order; junction bases with no gene match: 5. Germline V gives CDR1 ENHRY, CDR2 SYGVKD.

The chain employs TRBV29-1 and TRBJ1-3; 8 bases map to TRBD1. Germline CDR1 SQVTM, CDR2 ANQGSEA. This CDR3 has 17 amino acids. V shed 4 bases and J 0 bases; nucleotides not matched to a gene: 11. The DNA for the CDR3 is TGCAGCGTTGGGACAGGGCCCATAGGAGGCTCTGGAAACACCATATATTTT. This gives the protein CSVGTGPIGGSGNTIYF.

This sequence joins TRBV28 and TRBJ1-5; D unresolved. Germline V gene lookup returns CDR1 MDHEN and CDR2 SYDVKM. The CDR3 spans 13 residues. The V end was cut by 2 bases, the J end by 7 bases, with 9 bases between. The CDR3 loop is CASSLGGEQPQHF. CDR3 bases: TGTGCCAGCAGTTTAGGTGGTGAGCAGCCCCAGCATTTT. Full variable domain (rest looked up from reference TRBV28 and TRBJ1-5): DVKVTQSSRYLVKRTGEKVFLECVQDMDHENMFWYRQDPGLGLRLIYFSYDVKMKEKGDIPEGYSVSREKKERFSLILESASTNQTSMYLCASSLGGEQPQHFGDGTRLSIL.

The chain combines TRBV6-5 with TRBJ2-3; a possible D gene is TRBD1 (5 bases). V lost 8 bases to trimming and J lost 4 bases, with 13 bases between them. The CDR3 totals 13 residues. In germline, CDR1 is MNHEY, CDR2 SVGAGI. The CDR3 loop reads CASVNQGADTQYF. The CDR3 bases are TGTGCCAGCGTTAATCAGGGCGCAGATACGCAGTATTTT.

This clone was found once. V and J are TRBV30 and TRBJ2-7; 10 nucleotides match TRBD2. The J segment lost 5 bases and the V segment lost 4 bases, leaving 2 bases of the junction unmatched. CDR3 length: 12 amino acids. CDR1 and CDR2 from the germline V gene are GTSNPN and SVGIG (reference sequence). The CDR3 DNA reads TGTGCCTGGACTAGCGGGAGCCACGAGCAGTACTTC. This sequence encodes CAWTSGSHEQYF.

J is TRBJ1-5 and V is TRBV5-6, with D uncertain. CDR1 is SGHDT and CDR2 is YYEEEE in the germline V gene. Trimming pared 2 bases from V and 3 bases from J, leaving 9 bases between. This CDR3 region has 14 residues. The CDR3, as DNA: TGTGCCAGCAGCTTTTTCACAGTCAATCAGCCCCAGCATTTT. Protein: CASSFFTVNQPQHF. The variable domain in full, with the rest retrieved from reference TRBV5-6 and TRBJ1-5, is DAGVTQSPTHLIKTRGQQVTLRCSPKSGHDTVSWYQQALGQGPQFIFQYYEEEERQRGNFPDRFSGHQFPNYSSELNVNALLLGDSALYLCASSFFTVNQPQHFGDGTRLSIL.

The chain links TRBV29-1 to TRBJ2-5; D remains ambiguous. Per germline, CDR1 SQVTM and CDR2 ANQGSEA. The CDR3 has 14 residues. Trimming shortened V by 4 bases and J by 5 bases, and 17 bases separated the two germline ends. The CDR3 nucleotides read TGCAGCGTTGCCCGCAGGCTCGATGGGGAGACCCAGTACTTC. It specifies CSVARRLDGETQYF.

The chain employs TRBV30 and TRBJ2-3; perhaps TRBD1 as D (5 bases). Germline values: CDR1 GTSNPN, CDR2 SVGIG (reference sequence). The CDR3 is 13 residues long. The V and J ends lost 2 bases and 8 bases respectively, with 14 bases between them. This chain's CDR3 is CAWSSATVRTQYF. For the CDR3, the DNA is TGTGCCTGGAGTTCCGCGACAGTCCGTACGCAGTATTTT. The full variable domain, rest sourced from reference TRBV30 and TRBJ2-3, is SQTIHQWPATLVQPVGSPLSLECTVEGTSNPNLYWYRQAAGRGLQLLFYSVGIGQISSEVPQNLSASRPQDRQFILSSKKLLLSDSGFYLCAWSSATVRTQYFGPGTRLTVL.

The chain links TRBV19 to TRBJ2-1; TRBD2 might be the D (5 bases). The CDR3 covers 17 residues. V lost 8 bases, J lost 3 bases, and 23 bases lay in between. Germline V lookup: CDR1 LNHDA, CDR2 SQIVND (reference sequence). The CDR3 DNA reads as TGTGCCAGTGAGCCCTACCCCATGGGCGGGTTCTACAATGAGCAGTTCTTC. This codes for CASEPYPMGGFYNEQFF.